This T cell receptor (beta chain) comes out of a study of OX40 agonist ivuxolimab in advanced cancers. Looking at the study overall: Ivuxolimab is a fully human IgG2 antibody that activates OX40 (CD134). The study gave patients intravenous ivuxolimab at 0.01 to 10 mg/kg every 2 weeks. The mean age was approximately 60 years, ranging from 23 to 79, with about four fifths of participants male.

Only in-frame clones appear in the TCRdb table, and some are missing; sequencing was by immunoSEQ multiplex PCR. This sample has tens of thousands of clones, with 60% to 80% found just once. Systemic immunosuppression or autoimmune disease history was grounds to exclude patients. This receptor was taken from an adult with an advanced solid tumor such as melanoma, head and neck, liver or kidney cancer. This specimen was CD4+ or CD8+ T cells sorted from blood, taken in a trial of the OX40 agonist ivuxolimab.

CDR3 DNA: TGTGCCAGCAGCCCTTCGGGCCGAGGCTATGGCTACACCTTC. Translating it yields CASSPSGRGYGYTF. This chain links TRBV27 with TRBJ1-2, with no clear D. The CDR3 runs 14 residues. Germline assignment: CDR1 MNHEY and CDR2 SMNVEV (reference sequence). V lost 6 bases to trimming and J lost 4 bases, with 15 bases between them.